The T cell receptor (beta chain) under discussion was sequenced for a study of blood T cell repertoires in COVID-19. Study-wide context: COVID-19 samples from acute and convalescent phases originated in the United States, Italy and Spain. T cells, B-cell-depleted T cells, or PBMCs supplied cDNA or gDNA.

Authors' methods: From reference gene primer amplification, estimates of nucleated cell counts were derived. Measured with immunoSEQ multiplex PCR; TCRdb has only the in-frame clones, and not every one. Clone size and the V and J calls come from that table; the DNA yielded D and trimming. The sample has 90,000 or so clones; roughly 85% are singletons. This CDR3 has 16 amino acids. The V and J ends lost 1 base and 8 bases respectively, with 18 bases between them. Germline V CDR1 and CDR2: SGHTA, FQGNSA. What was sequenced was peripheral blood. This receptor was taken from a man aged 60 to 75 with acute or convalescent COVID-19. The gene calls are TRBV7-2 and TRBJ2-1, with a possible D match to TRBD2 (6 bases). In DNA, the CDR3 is TGTGCCAGCAGCTTAGTAGGGACTGGAGATGGATATGAGCAGTTCTTC. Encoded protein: CASSLVGTGDGYEQFF.